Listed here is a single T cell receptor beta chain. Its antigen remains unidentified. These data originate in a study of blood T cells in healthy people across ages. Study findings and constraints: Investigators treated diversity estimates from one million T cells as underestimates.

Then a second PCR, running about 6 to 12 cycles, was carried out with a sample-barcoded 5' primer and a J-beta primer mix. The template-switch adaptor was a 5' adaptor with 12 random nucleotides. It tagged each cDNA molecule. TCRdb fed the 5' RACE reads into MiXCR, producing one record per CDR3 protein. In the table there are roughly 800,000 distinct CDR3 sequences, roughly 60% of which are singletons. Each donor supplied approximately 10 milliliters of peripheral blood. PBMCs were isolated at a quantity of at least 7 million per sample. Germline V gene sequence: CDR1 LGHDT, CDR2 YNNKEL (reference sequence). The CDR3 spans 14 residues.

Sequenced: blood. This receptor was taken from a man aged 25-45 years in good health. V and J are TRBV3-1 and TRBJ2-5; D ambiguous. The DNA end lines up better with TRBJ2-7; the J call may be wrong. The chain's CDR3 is CASSQDHGFREQYF. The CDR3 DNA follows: TGTGCCAGCAGCCAAGACCATGGTTTCCGCGAGCAGTACTTC.